A single sample gave rise to the 9 T cell receptor beta chains below, sequenced in a study of T-cell memory formation after mild COVID-19 (dated by TCRdb to about 2021). The library was obtained by 5' RACE. Sequencing was performed on an Illumina NovaSeq 6000. TCRdb applied fastp at Q25 and MiXCR to the public reads, then kept only in-frame beta chains. Rows are combined by CDR3 protein, so each entry shows the most common genes and DNA. The sample table lists around 500,000 distinct CDR3 sequences, 15% to 20% of them with a count of one. In total, the top ten clones hold 9% to 15% of the sample. Sequencing was done on a sample of PBMCs or a T cell subset sorted from them (not recorded which). The receptors come from an adult woman who had mild COVID-19 (a few samples of this study predate the infection). The sample titles of this study are shuffled in the database, so cell type and time point are left out; the donor was told from shared clones.

This clonotype has just a few counts. CDR3 amino acids: CASSIPHQPQHF. The DNA of the CDR3 is TGTGCCAGCAGTATCCCACATCAGCCCCAGCATTTT. This chain connects TRBV12-3 or TRBV12-4 to TRBJ1-5; D ambiguous. CDR3 size: 12 residues. Trimming left V 5 bases short and J 5 bases short, with 7 bases between.

This clonotype was seen only a few times. The chain employs TRBV9 and TRBJ2-5; no clear D gene. CDR3 length: 12 residues. Germline values: CDR1 SGDLS, CDR2 YYNGEE. With 4 bases removed from V and 7 bases from J, the gap between germline ends came to 11 bases. The DNA of the CDR3 is TGTGCCAGCAGCCTGAGGCTTGGGACCCAGTACTTC. Protein: CASSLRLGTQYF. Complete variable domain (other parts from reference TRBV9 and TRBJ2-5): DSGVTQTPKHLITATGQRVTLRCSPRSGDLSVYWYQQSLDQGLQFLIQYYNGEERAKGNILERFSAQQFPDLHSELNLSSLELGDSALYFCASSLRLGTQYFGPGTRLLVL.

This clonotype was picked up a small number of times. The gene calls are TRBV11-1 and TRBJ2-7; 7 bases align to TRBD1. The J segment lost 0 bases and the V segment lost 5 bases, leaving 7 bases of the junction unmatched. Germline V gene data show CDR1 as SGHAT and CDR2 as FQDESV (reference sequence). CDR3 length equals 15 residues. Written as DNA, the CDR3 is TGTGCCAGCAGCACCGGGACAGAAAGCTCCTACGAGCAGTACTTC. Translating gives CASSTGTESSYEQYF.

This clonotype was recorded a few times. In nucleotides, the CDR3 is TGTGCCAGCAGTGGCCAGGGAGGGATCAACACTGAAGCTTTCTTT. It yields the protein CASSGQGGINTEAFF. This chain uses TRBV6-5 with TRBJ1-1; perhaps TRBD1 as D (5 bases). The CDR3 is 15 residues long. Germline lookup yields CDR1 MNHEY and CDR2 SVGAGI. Trimming removed 5 bases at V and 2 bases at J, with 15 bases between.

This clonotype was detected only a few times. The chain joins TRBV12-2 to TRBJ2-4; TRBD2, as called in the table, went unchecked against the DNA. TRBV12-2 is recorded as a pseudogene. The CDR3 length is 18 residues. The CDR3 region is CASRLEVWRAFGKNIQYF. The DNA for the CDR3 is TGTGCAAGTCGCTTAGAAGTTTGGAGGGCGTTTGGCAAAAACATTCAGTACTTC.

The gene calls are TRBV11-2 and TRBJ1-2; D is ambiguous. This CDR3 comprises 16 residues. From germline, CDR1 is SGHAT and CDR2 FQNNGV. Trimming took off 1 base at V and 4 bases at J, with 16 bases between the two ends. Here the CDR3 reads CASSLVPGRNIYGYTF. The CDR3 region has the DNA TGTGCCAGCAGCTTAGTGCCGGGGAGGAATATCTATGGCTACACCTTC.

The chain carries TRBV21-1 and TRBJ2-1. TRBV21-1 is annotated as a pseudogene. The CDR3 is 11 residues long. The CDR3 spells CASTTGKEQFF. In DNA form, the CDR3 reads TGTGCCAGCACCACGGGCAAGGAGCAGTTCTTC.

The rearrangement joins TRBV5-1 to TRBJ1-2; tentatively, D is TRBD1 (5 bases). CDR3 length equals 13 residues. CDR1 SGHRS and CDR2 YFSETQ come from the germline V gene. V shed 6 bases and J shed 4 bases, with 13 bases lying between them. In nucleotides, the CDR3 is TGCGCCAGCACCTCGCAGGGAGGCTATGGCTACACCTTC. Protein sequence: CASTSQGGYGYTF.

The V and J genes are TRBV10-3 and TRBJ2-1; the D gene is possibly TRBD2 (5 bases). CDR3 length: 12 residues. The V end was cut by 3 bases, the J end by 15 bases, with 15 bases between. The germline CDR1 and CDR2 sequences are ENHRY and SYGVKD. CDR3 sequence (DNA): TGTGCCATCAGTGAACTAGTAGAAGATTTGTTCTTC. Amino acids: CAISELVEDLFF.